This TCR beta chain was identified during a study of cytomegalovirus exposure and HLA in healthy donors. In the study overall: The 500 to 850 first-cohort repertoires and the 95 to 150 validation repertoires shared the same platform, a later analysis reported.

Only in-frame clones appear in the TCRdb table, and some are missing; sequencing was by immunoSEQ multiplex PCR. The sample lists 300,000 to 400,000 clones, roughly 89% occurring once. CDR1 and CDR2 from the germline V gene are KGHSH and LQKENI. J lost 9 bases, V lost 4 bases, and 5 bases had no gene match. The CDR3 spans 13 residues. The rearrangement joins TRBV18 to TRBJ2-4; TRBD1 matches at 8 bases. The sample was PBMCs. The sequence was collected from a young woman in good health and CMV-seronegative. The CDR3 DNA is TGTGCCAGCTCACTCGGACAGGGCGCCATTCAGTACTTC. Its protein product is CASSLGQGAIQYF.